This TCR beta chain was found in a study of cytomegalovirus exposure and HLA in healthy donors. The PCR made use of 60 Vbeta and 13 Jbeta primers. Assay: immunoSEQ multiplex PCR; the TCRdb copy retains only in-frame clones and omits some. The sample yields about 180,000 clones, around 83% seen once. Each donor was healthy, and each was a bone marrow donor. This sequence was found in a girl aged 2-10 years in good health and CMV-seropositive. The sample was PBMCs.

CDR3 sequence: CASRPGGWAGSSYEQYF. The CDR3 DNA reads TGTGCCAGTAGGCCTGGGGGATGGGCGGGAAGCTCCTACGAGCAGTACTTC. The rearrangement uses TRBV19 and TRBJ2-7, with TRBD2 as a possible D gene (6 bases). V was pared by 6 bases and J by 0 bases, with 21 bases between. This CDR3 has 17 residues. The germline V gene has CDR1 LNHDA and CDR2 SQIVND (reference sequence).